These 14 T cell receptor beta chains share one sample of origin, sequenced in a study of CD8 T cells in Susac syndrome. The authors reverse transcribed about 0.5 to 1 ug RNA with random hexamers. TCRdb analysed the immunoSEQ multiplex PCR reads with MiXCR anew, one entry per CDR3 protein. The sample lists 120,000 to 150,000 distinct CDR3 sequences, about 94% seen once, with 0.065% to 0.095% in the top ten. Sequencing was performed on CD4+ T cells from PBMCs. The receptors here all came from a human donor with Susac syndrome.

J is TRBJ1-2 and V is TRBV2; D is perhaps TRBD1 (5 bases). The V end lost 8 bases, the J end lost 10 bases, and 23 bases lay between the germline ends. The CDR3 extends over 14 amino acids. Germline V gene data show CDR1 as SNHLY and CDR2 as FYNNEI. The CDR3: CASYSGGTLASYTF. The CDR3 coding sequence is TGTGCCAGCTATTCGGGGGGGACGCTCGCATCCTACACCTTC.

This sequence joins TRBV20-1 and TRBJ2-1; 11 positions match TRBD2. V lost 3 bases, J lost 6 bases, and 4 bases stayed unmatched. The CDR3 runs 14 residues. Germline V gene data show CDR1 as DFQATT and CDR2 as SNEGSKA (reference sequence). CDR3 amino acids: CSASRGTSGNEQFF. The CDR3 DNA reads TGCAGTGCTAGTCGCGGGACTAGCGGCAATGAGCAGTTCTTC.

The V gene is TRBV7-9, the J gene TRBJ1-2; 7 nucleotides align to TRBD1. V was clipped by 1 base and J by 5 bases; unmatched bases: 7. In germline, CDR1 is SEHNR, CDR2 FQNEAQ (reference sequence). The CDR3 has 15 amino acids. CDR3 nucleotides: TGTGCCAGCAGCTTAGACGGGACAGTTGCGTATGGCTACACCTTC. This encodes CASSLDGTVAYGYTF.

This chain links TRBV20-1 with TRBJ1-5; D is uncertain. Trimming shortened V by 3 bases and J by 5 bases, and 11 bases separated the two germline ends. CDR3 length: 13 amino acids. The V gene's germline CDR1 is DFQATT and CDR2 SNEGSKA (reference sequence). The CDR3 loop reads CSASSKRDQPQHF. The CDR3 DNA reads TGCAGTGCTAGTTCCAAAAGGGATCAGCCCCAGCATTTT.

This clonotype has just one count. CDR3 protein: CSATPGQYSYEQYF. Here the CDR3 DNA reads TGCAGTGCCACGCCGGGACAGTACTCCTACGAGCAGTACTTC. The rearrangement links TRBV20-1 to TRBJ2-7; 7 nucleotides match TRBD1. V shed 6 bases and J 0 bases; nucleotides not matched to a gene: 8. The CDR3 spans 14 residues. The germline V gene has CDR1 DFQATT and CDR2 SNEGSKA (reference sequence).

The gene calls are TRBV7-2 and TRBJ1-2; the D is unclear. Germline V lookup: CDR1 SGHTA, CDR2 FQGNSA. V lost 6 bases, J lost 4 bases, and 15 bases lay in between. CDR3 size: 14 residues. The CDR3 bases are TGTGCCAGCAGTCCAGTCGGACTGATCTATGGCTACACCTTC. Protein product: CASSPVGLIYGYTF.

The genes are TRBV20-1 and TRBJ1-2, with TRBD1 matching over 7 bases. J gave up 2 bases and V 6 bases, and 12 bases lay outside the gene matches. This CDR3 comprises 15 residues. CDR1 and CDR2 from the germline V gene are DFQATT and SNEGSKA (reference sequence). The CDR3 sequence: CSALATGQRNYGYTF. In DNA form, the CDR3 reads TGCAGTGCACTAGCCACGGGACAGCGAAACTATGGCTACACCTTC.

V gene TRBV6-2 or TRBV6-3 combines with J gene TRBJ2-5; perhaps D is TRBD1 or TRBD2 (5 bases each). The CDR3 has 17 residues. The V end was cut by 2 bases, the J end by 3 bases, with 19 bases between. Per the germline V gene, CDR1 is MNHEY and CDR2 is SVGEGT. CDR3 region: CASSYAQIRDLKETQYF. Here the CDR3 DNA reads TGTGCCAGCAGTTACGCCCAAATAAGGGACCTTAAAGAGACCCAGTACTTC.

This clonotype was counted a single time. The chain couples TRBV29-1 to TRBJ1-1; D gene uncertain. Per germline, CDR1 SQVTM and CDR2 ANQGSEA. The CDR3 runs to 15 residues. The ends were cut back, 6 bases at V and 0 bases at J, with 17 bases in the middle. The CDR3 DNA reads as TGCAGCGTAGCCTTACGCCAGCCCTTGAACACTGAAGCTTTCTTT. This translates into CSVALRQPLNTEAFF. Complete variable domain (other parts from reference TRBV29-1 and TRBJ1-1): SAVISQKPSRDICQRGTSLTIQCQVDSQVTMMFWYRQQPGQSLTLIATANQGSEATYESGFVIDKFPISRPNLTFSTLTVSNMSPEDSSIYLCSVALRQPLNTEAFFGQGTRLTVV.

This sequence joins TRBV9 and TRBJ1-2, with D tentatively TRBD1 (6 bases). This CDR3 spans 14 amino acids. Germline V lookup: CDR1 SGDLS, CDR2 YYNGEE. Trimming pared 3 bases from V and 4 bases from J, leaving 13 bases between. The CDR3 protein is CASSETGGPYGYTF. The CDR3 nucleotides read TGTGCCAGCAGCGAGACCGGGGGGCCCTATGGCTACACCTTC.

The chain couples TRBV28 to TRBJ2-2; TRBD2 aligns across 9 bases. Germline V gene lookup returns CDR1 MDHEN and CDR2 SYDVKM. This CDR3 region has 15 residues. J was trimmed by 6 bases and V by 3 bases; bases with no gene match: 5. CDR3 sequence reads: CASSFRLAGSGELFF. DNA of the CDR3: TGTGCCAGCAGTTTCCGGCTAGCGGGGTCCGGGGAGCTGTTTTTT.

This clonotype has a single count. The chain carries TRBV7-2 and TRBJ2-4; no clear D. The CDR3 is 13 amino acids. The V gene lost 3 bases and the J gene lost 5 bases, with 8 bases spanning the gap. The germline CDR1 and CDR2 sequences are SGHTA and FQGNSA. The CDR3, as DNA: TGTGCCAGCAGCTTGGTACTTCAAAACATTCAGTACTTC. Protein product: CASSLVLQNIQYF.

The genes are TRBV20-1 and TRBJ1-5; D is ambiguous. Trimming pared 2 bases from V and 3 bases from J, leaving 11 bases between. Germline CDR1 and CDR2: DFQATT and SNEGSKA (reference sequence). The CDR3 length is 14 residues. CDR3 coding DNA: TGCAGTGCTAGACCGGACCGCTTCAATCAGCCCCAGCATTTT. Protein sequence: CSARPDRFNQPQHF.

The rearrangement uses TRBV9 and TRBJ1-1; 8 nucleotides match TRBD1. CDR3 size: 16 residues. V lost 2 bases and J lost 1; bases outside the gene matches: 7. Germline V CDR1 and CDR2: SGDLS, YYNGEE. CDR3 in amino acids: CASSVKPGTGNTEAFF. CDR3 sequence (DNA): TGTGCCAGCAGCGTCAAACCCGGGACAGGGAACACTGAAGCTTTCTTT.